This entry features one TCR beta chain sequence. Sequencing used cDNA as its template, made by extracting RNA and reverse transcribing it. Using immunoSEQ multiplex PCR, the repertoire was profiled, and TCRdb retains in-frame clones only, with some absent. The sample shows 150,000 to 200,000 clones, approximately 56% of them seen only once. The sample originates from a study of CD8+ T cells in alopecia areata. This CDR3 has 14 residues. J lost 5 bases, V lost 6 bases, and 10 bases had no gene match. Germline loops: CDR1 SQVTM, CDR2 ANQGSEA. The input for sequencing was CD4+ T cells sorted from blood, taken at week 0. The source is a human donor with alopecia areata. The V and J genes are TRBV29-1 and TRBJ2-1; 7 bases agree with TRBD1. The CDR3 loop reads CSVLPLTGNNEQFF. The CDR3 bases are TGCAGCGTCCTACCTTTGACAGGGAACAATGAGCAGTTCTTC.